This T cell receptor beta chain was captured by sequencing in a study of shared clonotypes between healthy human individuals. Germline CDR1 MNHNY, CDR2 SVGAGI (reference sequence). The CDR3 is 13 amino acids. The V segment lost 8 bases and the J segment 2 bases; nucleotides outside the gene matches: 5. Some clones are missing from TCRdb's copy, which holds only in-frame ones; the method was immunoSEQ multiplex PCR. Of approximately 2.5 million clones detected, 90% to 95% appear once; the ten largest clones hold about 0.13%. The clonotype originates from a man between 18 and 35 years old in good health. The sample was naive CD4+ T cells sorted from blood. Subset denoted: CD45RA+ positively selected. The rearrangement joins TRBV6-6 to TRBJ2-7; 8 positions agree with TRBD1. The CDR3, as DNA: TGTGCCAGCGGACAGGGTTTTCCCTACGAGCAGTACTTC. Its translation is CASGQGFPYEQYF.